This is a list of T cell receptor beta chains from one sample in a study of blood T cell repertoires in COVID-19. The assay was immunoSEQ multiplex PCR, and TCRdb's table has in-frame clones only and misses some. The profile shows about 110,000 clones, roughly 85% of them singletons. Sequencing was performed on peripheral blood. Source of these receptors: a human donor in a cohort sampled during active COVID-19. Both conserved end residues are trimmed from each CDR3. Not all rows give a size; the values are once, few, many and, for expanded clones, a class.

size: -
V: TRBV4-3
J: TRBJ2-5
CDR3: ASSQEAGSGGPGGTQY

size: -
V: TRBV6-5
J: TRBJ2-7
CDR3: ASRDRGIDEQY

size: many
V: TRBV20-1
J: TRBJ1-2
CDR3: SASVGRVDGYT

size: -
V: TRBV7-9
J: TRBJ2-7
CDR3: ASSLETGNTYEQY

size: few
V: TRBV21-1
J: TRBJ1-1
CDR3: ASSNRQVNTEAF

size: once
V: TRBV5-4
J: TRBJ1-1
CDR3: ASSTPQGRNTEAF

size: -
V: TRBV4-2
J: TRBJ2-5
CDR3: ASSQDGGQGQETQY

size: -
V: TRBV5-4
J: TRBJ1-6
CDR3: ASSLVNSPLH

size: few
V: TRBV7-2
J: TRBJ2-3
CDR3: ASSPGMGGIDTQY

size: -
V: TRBV6-2/TRBV6-3
J: TRBJ2-7
CDR3: ASSRLAGGYEQY

size: -
V: TRBV4-1
J: TRBJ2-1
CDR3: ASSQRGVAGGQTHNEQF

size: -
V: TRBV7-2
J: TRBJ1-2
CDR3: ASSSRSGQGNYGYT

size: -
V: TRBV6-2/TRBV6-3
J: TRBJ2-1
CDR3: ASSYRGASYNEQF

size: -
V: TRBV5-1
J: TRBJ1-1
CDR3: ASSLDTRGNTEAF

size: -
V: TRBV2
J: TRBJ1-2
CDR3: ASSAGGIKGYT

size: few
V: TRBV7-2
J: TRBJ1-6
CDR3: ASSIRTGGRNSPLH

size: -
V: TRBV6-2/TRBV6-3
J: TRBJ1-5
CDR3: ASSWSGSGGNQPQH

size: -
V: TRBV10-3
J: TRBJ2-3
CDR3: AISEERLSTDTQY

size: -
V: TRBV19
J: TRBJ1-5
CDR3: ASSISIRWGQGNQPQH

size: -
V: TRBV11-3
J: TRBJ2-3
CDR3: ASSLEGAGDTQY

size: once
V: TRBV6-6
J: TRBJ2-7
CDR3: ASSNTGGEQY

size: -
V: TRBV7-9
J: TRBJ2-3
CDR3: ASSLDSPTRPLTQY

size: -
V: TRBV29-1
J: TRBJ2-5
CDR3: SVDLRQETQY

size: -
V: TRBV9
J: TRBJ1-3
CDR3: ASSVEAGPGGNTIY

size: -
V: TRBV27
J: TRBJ1-6
CDR3: ASRTGTGVRSPLH

size: few
V: TRBV6-5
J: TRBJ1-2
CDR3: ASSPTGAGYT

size: few
V: TRBV10-2
J: TRBJ1-3
CDR3: ASSVEGNTIY